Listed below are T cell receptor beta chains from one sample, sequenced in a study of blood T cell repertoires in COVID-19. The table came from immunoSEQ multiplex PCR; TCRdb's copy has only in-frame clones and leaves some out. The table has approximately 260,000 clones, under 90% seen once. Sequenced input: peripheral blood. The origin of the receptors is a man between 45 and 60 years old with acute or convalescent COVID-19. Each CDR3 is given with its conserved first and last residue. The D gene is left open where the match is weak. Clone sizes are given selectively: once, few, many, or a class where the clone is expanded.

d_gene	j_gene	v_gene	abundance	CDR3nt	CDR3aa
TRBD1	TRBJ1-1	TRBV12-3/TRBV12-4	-	TGTGCCAGCAGGGACAGGGCTGAAGCTTTCTTT	CASRDRAEAFF
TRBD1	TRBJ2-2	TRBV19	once	TGTGCCAGTAGTAGGGACAGGGGGCGCCGGGAGCTGTTTTTT	CASSRDRGRRELFF
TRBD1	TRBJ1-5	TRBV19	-	TGTGCCAGTAGTATAGGGTGGGACAGGGGGCATCAGCCCCAGCATTTT	CASSIGWDRGHQPQHF
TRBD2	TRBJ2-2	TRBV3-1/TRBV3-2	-	TGTGCCAGCAGCCAAGATTGGGGGAGGGGCCAAAGTTCCGCCGGGGAGCTGTTTTTT	CASSQDWGRGQSSAGELFF
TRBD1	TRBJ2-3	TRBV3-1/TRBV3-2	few	TGTGCCAGCAGCCAAGACCAGGGGGCCTCGCAGTATTTT	CASSQDQGASQYF
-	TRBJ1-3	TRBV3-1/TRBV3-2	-	TGTGCCAGCAGCCGATGGGCACCAGGGGCCAACTCTGGAAACACCATATATTTT	CASSRWAPGANSGNTIYF
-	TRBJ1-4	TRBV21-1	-	TGTGCCAGCAGCCCACGTCAGGGGGCGTGTGGAAAACTGTTTTTT	CASSPRQGACGKLFF
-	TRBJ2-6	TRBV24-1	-	TGTGCCACCAGTCCCGGGTCGCTAACTTACTCTGGGGCCAACGTCCTGACTTTC	CATSPGSLTYSGANVLTF
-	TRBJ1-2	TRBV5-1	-	TGCGCCAGCAGCAGCGGGGAATCGGGCTACACCTTC	CASSSGESGYTF
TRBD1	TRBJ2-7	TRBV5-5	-	TGTGCCAGCAGCTTGGTCCCGGACAGGGGATACTACGAGCAGTACTTC	CASSLVPDRGYYEQYF
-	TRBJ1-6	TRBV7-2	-	TGTGCCACCGGCCCTGAGAGGGATTCACCCCTCCACTTT	CATGPERDSPLHF
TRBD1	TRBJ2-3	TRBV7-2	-	TGTGCCAGCAGCCCTCGGACAGGTTACCCAACAGATACGCAGTATTTT	CASSPRTGYPTDTQYF
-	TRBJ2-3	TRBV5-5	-	TGTGCCAGCAGCCCAACAGATACGCAGTATTTT	CASSPTDTQYF
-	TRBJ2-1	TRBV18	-	TGTGCCAGCTCACCACCAGGTCGGGGGGCCGGCAATGAGCAGTTCTTC	CASSPPGRGAGNEQFF
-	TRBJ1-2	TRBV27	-	TGTGCCAGCAGACTGACAGCTAACTATGGCTACACCTTC	CASRLTANYGYTF
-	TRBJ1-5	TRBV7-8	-	TGTGCCAGCAGCTTAGCGGCAAGGGGGAATCAGCCCCAGCATTTT	CASSLAARGNQPQHF
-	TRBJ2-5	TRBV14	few	TGTGCCAGCAGCCAAGAAAACGGAGAGACCCAGTACTTC	CASSQENGETQYF
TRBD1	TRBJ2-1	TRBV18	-	TGTGCCAGCTCACCACCTGGGACAGCTCTTGATGAGCAGTTCTTC	CASSPPGTALDEQFF
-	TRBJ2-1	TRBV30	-	TGTGCCTGGAGTGGGGGCGTCTACAATGAGCAGTTCTTC	CAWSGGVYNEQFF
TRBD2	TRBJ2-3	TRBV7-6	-	TGTGCCAGCAGCTTAGCCGCAGCGGGGGGACTCACAGATACGCAGTATTTT	CASSLAAAGGLTDTQYF
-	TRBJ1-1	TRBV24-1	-	TGTGCCACCAGTGATTCAAAGAACACTGAAGCTTTCTTT	CATSDSKNTEAFF
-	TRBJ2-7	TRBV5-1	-	TGCGCCAGCAGCACCTCAGATGGCTACGAGCAGTACTTC	CASSTSDGYEQYF
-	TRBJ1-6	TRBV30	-	TGTGCCTGGAGCCCGGGGGGCAATTCACCCCTCCACTTT	CAWSPGGNSPLHF
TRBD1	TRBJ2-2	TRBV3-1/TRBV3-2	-	TGTGCCAGCAGTTGGACAGGCGCGAACACCGGGGAGCTGTTTTTT	CASSWTGANTGELFF
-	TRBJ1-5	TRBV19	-	TGTGCCAGTTCCGGGGTCCATCAGCCCCAGCATTTT	CASSGVHQPQHF
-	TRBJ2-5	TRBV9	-	TGTGCCAGCAGCGTAGCGGGACAAAAAGAGACCCAGTACTTC	CASSVAGQKETQYF
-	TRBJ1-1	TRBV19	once	TGTGCCAGTAATTCAGGGTACACTGAAGCTTTCTTT	CASNSGYTEAFF
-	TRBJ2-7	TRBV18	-	TGTGCCAGCTCACCAGACGGAGTCTCCTACGAGCAGTACTTC	CASSPDGVSYEQYF
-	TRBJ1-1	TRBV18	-	TGTGCCAGCTCCCCGAGACAGGAAATTAGGGCTTTCTTT	CASSPRQEIRAFF
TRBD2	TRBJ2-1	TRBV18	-	TGTGCCAGCTCACCACCGTCTCCGGCTAGCGGGGTCGATGAGCAGTTCTTC	CASSPPSPASGVDEQFF
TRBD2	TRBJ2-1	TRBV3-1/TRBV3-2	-	TGTGCCAGCAGCCAACGATTAGGACTAGCGGGGATTTTTTCGAATGAGCAGTTCTTC	CASSQRLGLAGIFSNEQFF
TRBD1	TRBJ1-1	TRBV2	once	TGTGCCAGCAGTGAACGACAGGGGGCTTTCACTGAAGCTTTCTTT	CASSERQGAFTEAFF
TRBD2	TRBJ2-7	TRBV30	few	TGTGCCTGGGGTAGCGGGGTATCCTACGAGCAGTACTTC	CAWGSGVSYEQYF
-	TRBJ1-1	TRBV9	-	TGTGCCAGCAGCGCCCAGGGGCGGCTGAACACTGAAGCTTTCTTT	CASSAQGRLNTEAFF
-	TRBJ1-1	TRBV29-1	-	TGCAGCGTTGGGGCCTCGTCACACGCTGAAGCTTTCTTT	CSVGASSHAEAFF
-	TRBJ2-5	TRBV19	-	TGTGCCAGTAGTACACCACCGCGAGAGACCCAGTACTTC	CASSTPPRETQYF
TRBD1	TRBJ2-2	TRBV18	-	TGTGCCAGCTCACCAGCGAGGACAGGGGGCCCCGACGGGGAGCTGTTTTTT	CASSPARTGGPDGELFF
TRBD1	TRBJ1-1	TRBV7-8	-	TGTGCCAGCAGCCCCGGGACAGTCAACACTGAAGCTTTCTTT	CASSPGTVNTEAFF
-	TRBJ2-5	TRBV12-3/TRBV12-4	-	TGTGCCAGCAGTTTCTCCCCAGAGACCCAGTACTTC	CASSFSPETQYF